This T cell receptor beta chain is drawn from a study of shared clonotypes between healthy human individuals. CD45RO-negative, CCR7-selected cells formed the naive CD8 fraction, which excluded terminally differentiated effector memory CD45RA+ cells. This clone came up once. Libraries were prepared by immunoSEQ multiplex PCR; TCRdb keeps only in-frame clonotypes and omits some of them. In the table there are about 2,200,000 clones, about 93% of which are singletons. With 3 bases clipped from V and 1 base from J, the junction kept 9 bases outside the gene matches. This CDR3 comprises 16 residues. Germline V gives CDR1 SGHRS, CDR2 YFSETQ.

Sequencing was done on a sample of naive CD8+ T cells from PBMCs. This chain joins TRBV5-1 and TRBJ1-1, with 7 bases fitting TRBD1. The TCR originated in a young man in good health. Some clones in this sample may be carry-over from other donors' samples. The CDR3 bases are TGCGCCAGCAGCTGGAACAGGGGATTTGGGAACACTGAAGCTTTCTTT. Protein product: CASSWNRGFGNTEAFF. Complete variable domain (other parts from reference TRBV5-1 and TRBJ1-1): KAGVTQTPRYLIKTRGQQVTLSCSPISGHRSVSWYQQTPGQGLQFLFEYFSETQRNKGNFPGRFSGRQFSNSRSEMNVSTLELGDSALYLCASSWNRGFGNTEAFFGQGTRLTVV.